This T cell receptor beta chain was sequenced in a study of identifying expanded T cells in peripheral blood. General study findings and limits: Technical replicates showed around 1.3 changed clones; roughly two weeks about 16; four weeks 19. Variance in clone template counts between roughly 2-week samples significantly increased with total template count across all healthy donors.

For this clone: As yet, its antigen is unknown.

Using immunoSEQ multiplex PCR, the repertoire was profiled, and TCRdb retains in-frame clones only, with some absent. The sample lists over 80,000 clones, 75% to 90% seen once, with about 5.6% in the top ten. Healthy donors had no documented immune events, such as infections, while sampled. Germline V CDR1 and CDR2: LNHDA, SQIVND (reference sequence). The CDR3 is 13 amino acids. Trimming left V 3 bases short and J 5 bases short, with 10 bases between. The sequence derives from a person aged 18 to 70 in good health. The specimen sequenced was blood. The rearrangement links TRBV19 to TRBJ1-2, with D uncertain. CDR3 in amino acids: CASSIDSQYGYTF. The CDR3 DNA reads as TGTGCCAGTAGTATCGATAGCCAGTATGGCTACACCTTC.